Presented here are 32 T cell receptor beta chains from one specimen sequenced in a study of T-cell reconstitution after alpha-beta-depleted transplantation in children (dated by TCRdb to 2016 to 2017). Sample treatment or condition, as interpreted from the label and publication: allogeneic hematopoietic cell transplantation with graft depleted of TCRalphabeta T cells and CD19 B cells. Library method: PCR. The instrument was an Illumina HiSeq 2500. To normalize quantification of the TCRbeta repertoire, the TCR libraries were built with molecular barcoding that relied on unique molecular identifiers. The public sequencing data were trimmed at Q25 with fastp and processed into clonotypes with MiXCR by TCRdb, which kept only in-frame beta chains. Rows are unified per CDR3 protein, each entry keeping the most common DNA and genes. Recorded for this sample are 700,000 to 850,000 distinct CDR3 sequences; roughly 15% of them occurred a single time. The ten top clones hold 5% of the sample.

Here the sequenced sample was PBMCs, mostly from graft donor cells, taken 360 days after TCRalphabeta/CD19-depleted stem cell transplant. These receptors all stem from a male patient between 10 and 17 years old who had a stem cell transplant for acute lymphoblastic leukemia, so the T cells may come from the graft donor.

The V call is TRBV10-3, the J call TRBJ1-6; D gene unclear. The germline V and J ends were trimmed by 0 bases and 10 bases, with 13 bases remaining between them. Per germline, CDR1 ENHRY and CDR2 SYGVKD. This CDR3 spans 15 amino acids. The CDR3 loop is CAISESGRASSPLHF. As DNA, the CDR3 is TGTGCCATCAGTGAGTCGGGTAGGGCAAGCTCACCCCTCCACTTT.

This clonotype was counted between two and nine times. This sequence joins TRBV5-5 and TRBJ1-2; no firm D call. The CDR3 sequence is 15 residues long. The ends were cut back, 1 base at V and 8 bases at J, with 18 bases in the middle. Germline CDR1 is SGHKS and CDR2 is YYEKEE (reference sequence). CDR3 amino acids: CASSLRVDRGWGYTF. Written as DNA, the CDR3 is TGTGCCAGCAGCTTGAGAGTGGACCGAGGTTGGGGCTACACCTTC.

The chain couples TRBV4-1 to TRBJ2-5; 9 positions match TRBD2. There are 17 residues in the CDR3. V was clipped by 1 base and J by 2 bases; unmatched bases: 8. CDR1 is MGHRA, CDR2 YSYEKL, per germline. The CDR3 here is CASSQGIAGGPQETQYF. The CDR3 DNA follows: TGCGCCAGCAGCCAAGGGATTGCGGGAGGGCCACAAGAGACCCAGTACTTC.

CDR3 nucleotide sequence: TGTGCCAGCAGTGACAGGGGGCCCGGGGAGCTGTTTTTT. Residues: CASSDRGPGELFF. This chain connects TRBV12-3 or TRBV12-4 to TRBJ2-2, with 10 positions matching TRBD1. This CDR3 is 13 amino acids long. With V trimmed by 5 bases and J by 6 bases, 0 bases remained unmatched.

Only a few counts were recorded for this clonotype. The chain employs TRBV20-1 and TRBJ2-3; 9 bases map to TRBD1. J was trimmed by 3 bases and V by 4 bases; bases with no gene match: 8. The germline V gene has CDR1 DFQATT and CDR2 SNEGSKA (reference sequence). This CDR3 has 15 amino acids. The CDR3 loop reads CSATTGGTGTDTQYF. CDR3 nucleotide sequence: TGCAGTGCTACAACCGGGGGGACAGGGACAGATACGCAGTATTTT.

Only a few counts were recorded for this clonotype. The chain has TRBV3-1 and TRBJ2-1, with D possibly being TRBD2 (6 bases). Germline CDR1 is LGHDT and CDR2 is YNNKEL (reference sequence). Trimming removed 0 bases from V and 10 bases from J, with 13 bases in between. This CDR3 has 14 residues. CDR3 sequence reads: CASSQDKVGGEQFF. In DNA form, the CDR3 reads TGTGCCAGCAGCCAAGATAAGGTGGGAGGAGAGCAGTTCTTC.

This clonotype was observed at least ten times. The CDR3 protein is CASSGDTYGYTF. The CDR3 DNA is TGTGCCAGCAGCGGCGACACCTATGGCTACACCTTC. The J gene is TRBJ1-2, the V gene TRBV9; D gene unclear. The V gene's germline CDR1 is SGDLS and CDR2 YYNGEE. There are 12 residues in the CDR3. V lost 3 bases and J 4 bases, leaving 7 bases between the germline ends. Full variable domain (outside the CDR3, taken from reference TRBV9 and TRBJ1-2): DSGVTQTPKHLITATGQRVTLRCSPRSGDLSVYWYQQSLDQGLQFLIQYYNGEERAKGNILERFSAQQFPDLHSELNLSSLELGDSALYFCASSGDTYGYTFGSGTRLTVV.

The chain combines TRBV5-1 with TRBJ2-1; the D gene is possibly TRBD1 (5 bases). The germline V gene encodes CDR1 SGHRS and CDR2 YFSETQ. The V gene lost 1 base and the J gene lost 6 bases, with 14 bases spanning the gap. This CDR3 has 15 amino acids. CDR3 nucleotide sequence: TGCGCCAGCAGCTTGTTGTGGGGCCCCAGCAATGAGCAGTTCTTC. It specifies CASSLLWGPSNEQFF. The full variable domain, in which reference TRBV5-1 and TRBJ2-1 provide the parts outside the CDR3, is KAGVTQTPRYLIKTRGQQVTLSCSPISGHRSVSWYQQTPGQGLQFLFEYFSETQRNKGNFPGRFSGRQFSNSRSEMNVSTLELGDSALYLCASSLLWGPSNEQFFGPGTRLTVL.

This rearrangement joins TRBV20-1 to TRBJ2-1; D is possibly TRBD1 or TRBD2 (6 bases each). The CDR3 contains 11 residues. V lost 5 bases to trimming and J lost 11 bases, with 13 bases between them. Looked up from germline, CDR1 is DFQATT and CDR2 is SNEGSKA (reference sequence). This CDR3 is CSASPGAKQFF. In DNA, the CDR3 is TGCAGTGCTTCACCGGGGGCTAAGCAGTTCTTC.

This clonotype turned up a few times. V and J are TRBV4-1 and TRBJ2-7; 7 positions agree with TRBD2. CDR1 MGHRA and CDR2 YSYEKL come from the germline V gene. After removal of 1 base from V and 3 bases from J, the junction contained 12 bases not matched to a gene. The CDR3 runs to 17 residues. This CDR3 reads CASSQASGTRSHYEQYF. In DNA, the CDR3 is TGCGCCAGCAGCCAAGCGAGCGGGACCAGGTCCCACTACGAGCAGTACTTC.

This clonotype was counted at least ten times. CDR3 in DNA: TGTGCCAGCAGCGCGGCAGGATTAAATGAAAAACTGTTTTTT. Protein: CASSAAGLNEKLFF. The V gene is TRBV9, the J gene TRBJ1-4; D not certain. This CDR3 comprises 14 residues. Germline V CDR1 and CDR2: SGDLS, YYNGEE. With 3 bases removed from V and 5 bases from J, the gap between germline ends came to 11 bases.

This chain joins TRBV27 and TRBJ2-7; TRBD1 matches 9 bases. The trim removed 5 bases at V and 5 bases at J, leaving 7 bases unmatched. The germline CDR1 and CDR2 sequences are MNHEY and SMNVEV (reference sequence). There are 14 residues in the CDR3. CDR3 region: CASSVRDRVDEQYF. The DNA of the CDR3 is TGTGCCAGCAGTGTCCGGGACAGGGTCGACGAGCAGTACTTC.

The V and J genes are TRBV28 and TRBJ2-3; 7 positions match TRBD2. The CDR3 has 15 amino acids. With 1 base clipped from V and 6 bases from J, the junction kept 7 bases outside the gene matches. The V gene's germline CDR1 is MDHEN and CDR2 SYDVKM. Written as DNA, the CDR3 is TGTGCCAGCAGTTTATCGGCACTAGCGTCCGATACGCAGTATTTT. Its translation is CASSLSALASDTQYF.

This chain connects TRBV18 to TRBJ1-1, with TRBD1 matching over 8 bases. CDR3 length equals 15 residues. V shed 3 bases, J shed 1 base, and the junction held 4 bases outside the gene matches. CDR1 is KGHSH, CDR2 LQKENI, per germline. The CDR3 DNA is TGTGCCAGCTCACCGGACAGGGCCGCGAACACTGAAGCTTTCTTT. The encoded protein is CASSPDRAANTEAFF. The complete variable domain, with remaining parts taken from reference TRBV18 and TRBJ1-1, reads NAGVMQNPRHLVRRRGQEARLRCSPMKGHSHVYWYRQLPEEGLKFMVYLQKENIIDESGMPKERFSAEFPKEGPSILRIQQVVRGDSAAYFCASSPDRAANTEAFFGQGTRLTVV.

This clonotype was counted a few times. The chain has TRBV12-3 or TRBV12-4 and TRBJ2-3, with D tentatively TRBD2 (5 bases). The CDR3 loop spans 16 amino acids. Trimming took 3 bases from V and 0 from J, leaving 13 bases between them. In nucleotides, the CDR3 is TGTGCCAGCAGTTTGGTGAAACTAGAAAGCACAGATACGCAGTATTTT. Protein sequence: CASSLVKLESTDTQYF.

The sample holds a few counts of this clonotype. V usage is TRBV5-1 and J usage is TRBJ1-5, with D perhaps TRBD1 (6 bases). The germline CDR1 and CDR2 sequences are SGHRS and YFSETQ. Deletions cut 3 bases from V and 2 bases from J, with 15 bases between. The CDR3 is 16 amino acids. The chain's CDR3 is CASSYQQGVGNQPQHF. In DNA, the CDR3 is TGCGCCAGCAGCTATCAACAGGGAGTAGGCAATCAGCCCCAGCATTTT.

CDR3 amino acids: CATSRDHYTGELFF. In nucleotides, the CDR3 is TGTGCCACCAGCAGAGACCACTATACCGGGGAGCTGTTTTTT. The chain recombines TRBV15 with TRBJ2-2; D is ambiguous. V lost 0 bases and J lost 5, with 7 bases in between. From germline, CDR1 is LNHNV and CDR2 YYDKDF (reference sequence). CDR3 length equals 14 residues.

The J gene is TRBJ2-5, the V gene TRBV27; D ambiguous. Trimming removed 5 bases from V and 5 bases from J, with 12 bases in between. Germline assignment: CDR1 MNHEY and CDR2 SMNVEV (reference sequence). This CDR3 spans 13 amino acids. As DNA, the CDR3 is TGTGCCAGCAGTACCCGACAAAGGGAGACCCAGTACTTC. This translates into CASSTRQRETQYF.

The gene calls are TRBV7-6 and TRBJ1-2; D remains unclear. The length of the CDR3 is 13 residues. Germline V gene data show CDR1 as SGHVS and CDR2 as FNYEAQ. V lost 5 bases and J lost 8, with 15 bases in between. The CDR3 DNA is TGTGCCAGCAGCCTAATCGGGGAAAGCGGCTACACCTTC. Translated, it gives CASSLIGESGYTF.

The J gene is TRBJ2-2, the V gene TRBV9, with 9 bases identical to TRBD2. This CDR3 region has 16 residues. Germline CDR1 SGDLS, CDR2 YYNGEE. The V segment lost 1 base and the J segment 4 bases; nucleotides outside the gene matches: 5. The chain's CDR3 is CASSVIAGEFTGELFF. The CDR3 DNA reads as TGTGCCAGCAGCGTAATAGCGGGAGAGTTCACCGGGGAGCTGTTTTTT.

This chain links TRBV6-5 with TRBJ1-1; no clear D gene. CDR1 MNHEY and CDR2 SVGAGI come from the germline V gene. The CDR3 length is 16 residues. V was shortened by 0 bases and J by 4 bases, with 15 bases between the two germline ends. The CDR3 is CASSYSLPRIGTEAFF. In DNA, the CDR3 is TGTGCCAGCAGTTACTCATTACCCCGAATCGGCACTGAAGCTTTCTTT.

The chain carries TRBV7-3 and TRBJ2-2; D possibly matches TRBD1 or TRBD2 (5 bases each). The germline V and J ends were trimmed by 6 bases and 1 base, with 21 bases remaining between them. This CDR3 has 18 amino acids. Germline values: CDR1 SGHTA, CDR2 FQGTGA. CDR3 in DNA: TGTGCCAGCAGTCCTATACCGGGGACGGAGAAGAACACCGGGGAGCTGTTTTTT. Translated, it gives CASSPIPGTEKNTGELFF.

This clonotype has more than one count but fewer than ten. The chain recombines TRBV12-3 or TRBV12-4 with TRBJ1-5; TRBD1 matches at 8 bases. Losses at the gene ends were 7 bases for V and 2 bases for J; bases not matched to a gene: 4. The CDR3 loop spans 14 amino acids. The chain's CDR3 is CASKTGQGNQPQHF. For the CDR3, the DNA is TGTGCCAGCAAGACGGGACAGGGCAATCAGCCCCAGCATTTT.

In regard to this clonotype: The junction departs from the called germline gene at one end, perhaps through a read error. V usage is TRBV3-1 and J usage is TRBJ2-3; the D gene is possibly TRBD2 (5 bases). The CDR3 is 18 residues long. Germline lookup yields CDR1 LGHDT and CDR2 YNNKEL (reference sequence). This CDR3 reads CASSPPLPRGRNTDSQYF. CDR3 nucleotides: TGTGCCAGCAGCCCGCCCCTACCCCGGGGTCGGAACACAGATTCGCAGTATTTT.

The chain uses TRBV9 and TRBJ2-4, with D possibly being TRBD2 (5 bases). Germline V gene lookup returns CDR1 SGDLS and CDR2 YYNGEE. The germline V and J ends were trimmed by 3 bases and 2 bases, with 12 bases remaining between them. The CDR3 is 15 residues long. The CDR3 region is CASSEVGLSKNIQYF. CDR3 bases: TGTGCCAGCAGCGAAGTAGGACTTTCCAAAAACATTCAGTACTTC.

The rearrangement links TRBV7-6 to TRBJ2-4; 10 nucleotides agree with TRBD2. This CDR3 region has 18 residues. Germline loops: CDR1 SGHVS, CDR2 FNYEAQ. Germline trimming cut 1 base from V and 1 base from J; bases unmatched to any gene: 7. For the CDR3, the DNA is TGTGCCAGCAGCTTAGGGATCCTAGCGGGAGTTGCCAAAAACATTCAGTACTTC. It specifies CASSLGILAGVAKNIQYF.

This clonotype was found a few times. The junction shows a germline mismatch at one end, possibly a read error. The CDR3 DNA reads as TGCTGTGCTAAGTTGGGGGCGACAGGGAGGGCCGGGGAGACCCAGTACTTC. Its translation: CCAKLGATGRAGETQYF. The chain is built from TRBV20-1 and TRBJ2-5; possibly TRBD1 or TRBD2 for D (7 bases each). Germline loops: CDR1 DFQATT, CDR2 SNEGSKA (reference sequence). CDR3 size: 17 residues.

V and J are TRBV29-1 and TRBJ2-1, with 8 nucleotides matching TRBD2. Germline assignment: CDR1 SQVTM and CDR2 ANQGSEA. Trimming at V came to 7 bases and at J to 10 bases, leaving 12 bases not matched to a gene. This CDR3 has 13 amino acids. The CDR3: CSGKLAALQEQFF. CDR3 DNA: TGCAGCGGCAAACTAGCGGCCCTGCAAGAGCAGTTCTTC.

This clonotype was seen a few times. The chain uses TRBV19 and TRBJ2-3; D unresolved. The CDR3 is 14 residues long. Germline values: CDR1 LNHDA, CDR2 SQIVND (reference sequence). The V and J ends lost 7 bases and 1 base respectively, with 12 bases between them. The CDR3 bases are TGTGCCAGTATTGACGGTCCCGGCACAGATACGCAGTATTTT. As protein: CASIDGPGTDTQYF.

This clonotype was detected a few times. The chain employs TRBV7-3 and TRBJ2-1, with D hard to call. Trimming removed 0 bases at V and 10 bases at J, with 13 bases between. The CDR3 totals 14 residues. Germline V gene sequence: CDR1 SGHTA, CDR2 FQGTGA. CDR3 residues: CASSLTSARAEQFF. CDR3 nucleotide sequence: TGTGCCAGCAGCTTAACATCGGCCAGAGCCGAGCAGTTCTTC.

This clonotype was picked up a small number of times. V usage is TRBV4-1 and J usage is TRBJ2-2; D perhaps matches TRBD1 (5 bases). V lost 2 bases to trimming and J lost 6 bases, with 16 bases between them. Germline lookup yields CDR1 MGHRA and CDR2 YSYEKL. The CDR3 is 16 residues long. The CDR3: CASSQRLGVLAGELFF. The DNA of the CDR3 is TGCGCCAGCAGCCAACGGTTAGGGGTATTAGCCGGGGAGCTGTTTTTT.

This clonotype came up many times. The chain recombines TRBV3-1 with TRBJ2-2, with 8 positions matching TRBD1. Germline-derived CDR1 and CDR2 are LGHDT and YNNKEL (reference sequence). CDR3 size: 16 residues. V was pared by 3 bases and J by 2 bases, with 5 bases of the junction left unmatched. CDR3 bases: TGTGCCAGCAGCCATTTCGGGACAGGTAACACCGGGGAGCTGTTTTTT. Protein sequence: CASSHFGTGNTGELFF.